The clone carrying this T cell receptor beta chain was seen many times. Its antigen is not known. These data come from a study of naive and memory T cell subsets. Treatment given: skin biopsy from PPD injection site in Mantoux-positive individual. A UMI-containing oligonucleotide was joined by 3' ligation to the TCR cDNA template. Unsorted total RNA, about 1 to 1000 ng, was DNase treated before reverse transcription. Ligated cDNA underwent four rounds of PCR with nested alpha and beta constant region primers and SP2. MiXCR, run by TCRdb on the UMI-ligation and nested PCR reads, gives a single entry per CDR3 protein. Of 40,000 or so distinct CDR3 sequences in the sample, approximately 10% were seen once. Findings of the study overall: Reportedly, tuberculin skin test sites gave far more TCRs than other biopsies. The RNA method is potentially sensitive to activation and differentiation changes.

Sequences were derived from skin, sampled from a tuberculin skin test site. The TCR sequence derives from an adult in good health.

CDR3 sequence (DNA): TGTGCCAGTCAAGCTGCTGGGGCCTCCCAAGAGACCCAGTACTTC. It translates to CASQAAGASQETQYF. The rearrangement joins TRBV2 to TRBJ2-5; maybe TRBD1 (5 bases). Germline V lookup: CDR1 SNHLY, CDR2 FYNNEI. V dropped 9 bases and J dropped 1 base, with 18 bases sitting between them. This CDR3 is 15 amino acids long.